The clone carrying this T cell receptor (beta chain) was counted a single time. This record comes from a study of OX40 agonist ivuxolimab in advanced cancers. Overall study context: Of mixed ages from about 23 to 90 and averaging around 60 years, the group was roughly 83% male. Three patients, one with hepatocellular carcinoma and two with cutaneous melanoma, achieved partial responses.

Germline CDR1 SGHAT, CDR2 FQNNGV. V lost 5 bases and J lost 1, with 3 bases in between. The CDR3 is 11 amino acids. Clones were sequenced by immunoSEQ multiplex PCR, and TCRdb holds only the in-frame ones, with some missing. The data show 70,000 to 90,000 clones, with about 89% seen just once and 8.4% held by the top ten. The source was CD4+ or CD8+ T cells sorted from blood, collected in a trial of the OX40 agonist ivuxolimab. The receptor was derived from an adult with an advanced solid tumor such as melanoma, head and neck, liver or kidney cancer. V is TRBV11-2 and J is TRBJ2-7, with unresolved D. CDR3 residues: CASSRSYEQYF. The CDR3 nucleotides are TGTGCCAGCAGCCGTTCCTACGAGCAGTACTTC.